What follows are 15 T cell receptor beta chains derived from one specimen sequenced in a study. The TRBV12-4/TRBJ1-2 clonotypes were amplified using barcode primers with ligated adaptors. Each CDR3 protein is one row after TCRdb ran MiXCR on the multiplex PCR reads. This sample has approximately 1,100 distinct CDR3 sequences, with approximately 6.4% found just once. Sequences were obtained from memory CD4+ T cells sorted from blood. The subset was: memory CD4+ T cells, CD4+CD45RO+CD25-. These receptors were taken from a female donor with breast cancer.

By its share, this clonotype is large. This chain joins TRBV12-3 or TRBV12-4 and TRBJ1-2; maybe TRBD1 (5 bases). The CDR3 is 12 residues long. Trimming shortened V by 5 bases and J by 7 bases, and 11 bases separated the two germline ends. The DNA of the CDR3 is TGTGCCAGCAGTGCGGGACCCGGTGGCTACACCTTC. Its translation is CASSAGPGGYTF.

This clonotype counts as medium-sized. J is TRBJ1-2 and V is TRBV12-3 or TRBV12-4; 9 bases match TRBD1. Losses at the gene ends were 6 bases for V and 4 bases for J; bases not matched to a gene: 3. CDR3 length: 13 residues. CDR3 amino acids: CASRTGQGYGYTF. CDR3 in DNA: TGTGCCAGCAGAACGGGACAGGGCTATGGCTACACCTTC.

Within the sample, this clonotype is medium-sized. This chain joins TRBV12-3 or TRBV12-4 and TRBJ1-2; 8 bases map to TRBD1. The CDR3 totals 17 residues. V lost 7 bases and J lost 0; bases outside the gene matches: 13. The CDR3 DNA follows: TGTGCCAGCACCTCCAGGTGGGACAGGCAGCCTAACTATGGCTACACCTTC. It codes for CASTSRWDRQPNYGYTF.

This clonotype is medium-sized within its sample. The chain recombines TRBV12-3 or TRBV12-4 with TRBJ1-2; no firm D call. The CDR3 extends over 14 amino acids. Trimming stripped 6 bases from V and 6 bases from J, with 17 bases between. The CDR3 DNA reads TGTGCCAGCAGAGCGGACGGAAGAGCGGATGGCTACACCTTC. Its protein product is CASRADGRADGYTF.

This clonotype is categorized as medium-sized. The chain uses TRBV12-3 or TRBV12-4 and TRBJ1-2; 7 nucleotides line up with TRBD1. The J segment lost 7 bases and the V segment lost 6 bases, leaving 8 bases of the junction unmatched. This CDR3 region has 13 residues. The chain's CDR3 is CASSPTGPSGYTF. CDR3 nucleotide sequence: TGTGCCAGCAGCCCGACAGGGCCCAGTGGCTACACCTTC.

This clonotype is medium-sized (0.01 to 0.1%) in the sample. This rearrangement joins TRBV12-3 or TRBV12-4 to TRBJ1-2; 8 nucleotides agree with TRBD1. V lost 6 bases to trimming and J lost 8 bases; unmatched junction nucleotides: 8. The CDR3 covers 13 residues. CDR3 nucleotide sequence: TGTGCCAGCAGGCTACAGGGGGTGGGCGGCTACACCTTC. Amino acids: CASRLQGVGGYTF.

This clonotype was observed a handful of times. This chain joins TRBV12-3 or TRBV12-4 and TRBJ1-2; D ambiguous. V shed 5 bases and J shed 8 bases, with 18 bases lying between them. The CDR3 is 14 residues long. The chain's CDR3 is CASSPGSRVRGYTF. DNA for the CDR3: TGTGCCAGCAGTCCGGGTTCCCGGGTCAGGGGCTACACCTTC.

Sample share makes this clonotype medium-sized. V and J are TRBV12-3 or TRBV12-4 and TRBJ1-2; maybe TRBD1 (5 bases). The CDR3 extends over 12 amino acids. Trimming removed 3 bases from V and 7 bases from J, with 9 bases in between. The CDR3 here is CASSFTRVGYTF. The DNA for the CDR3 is TGTGCCAGCAGTTTCACCAGGGTTGGCTACACCTTC.

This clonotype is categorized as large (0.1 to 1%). CDR3 amino acids: CASTLLFGAYGYTF. CDR3 DNA sequence: TGTGCCAGCACCCTCCTCTTCGGGGCCTATGGCTACACCTTC. This chain links TRBV12-3 or TRBV12-4 with TRBJ1-2; weak D call: TRBD1 (5 bases). The CDR3 totals 14 residues. V lost 7 bases, J lost 4 bases, and 16 bases lay in between.

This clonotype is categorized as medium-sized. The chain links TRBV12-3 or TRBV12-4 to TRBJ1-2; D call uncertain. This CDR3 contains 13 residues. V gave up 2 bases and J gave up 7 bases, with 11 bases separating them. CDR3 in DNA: TGTGCCAGCAGTTTATCCGAAGGAGGTGGCTACACCTTC. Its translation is CASSLSEGGGYTF.

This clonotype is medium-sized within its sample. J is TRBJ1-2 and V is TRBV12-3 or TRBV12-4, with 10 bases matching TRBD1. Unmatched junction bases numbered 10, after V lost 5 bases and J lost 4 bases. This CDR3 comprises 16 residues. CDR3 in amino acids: CASSPGQGILGYGYTF. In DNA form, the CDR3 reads TGTGCCAGCAGTCCGGGACAGGGGATATTGGGCTATGGCTACACCTTC.

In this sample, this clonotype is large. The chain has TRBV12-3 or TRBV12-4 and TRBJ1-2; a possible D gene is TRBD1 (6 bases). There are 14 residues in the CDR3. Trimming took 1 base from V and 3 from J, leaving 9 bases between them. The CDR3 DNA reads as TGTGCCAGCAGTTTAGGCAGGGGTGACTATGGCTACACCTTC. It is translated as CASSLGRGDYGYTF.

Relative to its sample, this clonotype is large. This CDR3 is CASSFQGIDGYTF. CDR3 bases: TGTGCCAGCAGTTTTCAAGGGATCGATGGCTACACCTTC. The chain uses TRBV12-3 or TRBV12-4 and TRBJ1-2; the D is unclear. Trimming shortened V by 3 bases and J by 6 bases, and 11 bases separated the two germline ends. The CDR3 sequence is 13 residues long.

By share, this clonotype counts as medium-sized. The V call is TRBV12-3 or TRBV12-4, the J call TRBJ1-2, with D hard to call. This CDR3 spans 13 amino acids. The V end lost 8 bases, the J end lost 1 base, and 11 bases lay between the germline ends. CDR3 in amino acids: CASLARFNYGYTF. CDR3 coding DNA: TGTGCCAGCTTGGCCCGCTTTAACTATGGCTACACCTTC.

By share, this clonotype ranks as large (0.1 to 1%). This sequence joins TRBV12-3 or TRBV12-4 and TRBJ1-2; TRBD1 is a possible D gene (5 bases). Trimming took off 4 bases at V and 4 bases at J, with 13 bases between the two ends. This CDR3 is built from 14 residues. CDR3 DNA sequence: TGTGCCAGCAGTTCCGACGCCGGGGCCTATGGCTACACCTTC. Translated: CASSSDAGAYGYTF.